This is a list of T cell receptor beta chains from one sample in a study of blood T cell repertoires in COVID-19. Only in-frame clones appear in the TCRdb table, and some are missing; sequencing was by immunoSEQ multiplex PCR. The table lists roughly 100,000 clones, more than 85% of them singletons. The sample was peripheral blood. Receptors originate from a human donor in a cohort sampled during active COVID-19. CDR3s include the opening cysteine and the closing phenylalanine or tryptophan. A D gene is named only where the DNA matches it firmly. Expanded clones are given a class, and other clones once, few, many or no size at all.

size: NA; V: TRBV10-3; D: TRBD1; J: TRBJ2-3; DNA: TGTGCCATCAGTCCGGGACAGGACACAGATACGCAGTATTTT; CDR3: CAISPGQDTDTQYF
size: NA; V: TRBV7-2; D: TRBD2; J: TRBJ2-1; DNA: TGTGCCAGCAGCCCTAGGACTAGCGGGTACTACAATGAGCAGTTCTTC; CDR3: CASSPRTSGYYNEQFF
size: NA; V: TRBV25-1; D: TRBD2; J: TRBJ2-1; DNA: TGTGCCACCGGACTAGCGGGGGGCCAAACCGACTACAATGAGCAGTTCTTC; CDR3: CATGLAGGQTDYNEQFF
size: NA; V: TRBV2; D: NA; J: TRBJ2-6; DNA: TGTGCCAGTTTTATTATCGCTGGGGCCAACGTCCTGACTTTC; CDR3: CASFIIAGANVLTF
size: NA; V: TRBV6-4; D: NA; J: TRBJ1-2; DNA: TGTGCCAGCAGTGTCGACAGGTCTAACTATGGCTACACCTTC; CDR3: CASSVDRSNYGYTF
size: few; V: TRBV7-9; D: NA; J: TRBJ2-4; DNA: TGTGCCAGCAGCTTACCGTCGATTCAGGAACAGTACTTC; CDR3: CASSLPSIQEQYF
size: NA; V: TRBV7-2; D: NA; J: TRBJ2-7; DNA: TGTGCCAGCAGCTTCAACAGGTACTACGAGCAGTACTTC; CDR3: CASSFNRYYEQYF
size: NA; V: TRBV11-1; D: TRBD2; J: TRBJ2-7; DNA: TGTGCCAGCAGCTTCCCGCGACTAGCGGGATCGTACGAGCAGTACTTC; CDR3: CASSFPRLAGSYEQYF
size: few; V: TRBV28; D: NA; J: TRBJ1-5; DNA: TGTGCCAGCAGCCATTCATGGACATGGGATAGCAATCAGCCCCAGCATTTT; CDR3: CASSHSWTWDSNQPQHF
size: NA; V: TRBV4-2; D: TRBD1; J: TRBJ2-5; DNA: TGTGCCAGCAGCCAAGAATCGAAACAGGGGTACCAAGAGACCCAGTACTTC; CDR3: CASSQESKQGYQETQYF
size: NA; V: TRBV6-2/TRBV6-3; D: TRBD2; J: TRBJ2-6; DNA: TGTGCCAGCAGCCAACTAAGACTAGCGGGAGGGTTTGGGGCCAACGTCCTGACTTTC; CDR3: CASSQLRLAGGFGANVLTF
size: medium-sized; V: TRBV13; D: NA; J: TRBJ2-1; DNA: TGTGCCAGCAGCTTAGAACGGGACTCCTACAATGAGCAGTTCTTC; CDR3: CASSLERDSYNEQFF
size: NA; V: TRBV4-1; D: NA; J: TRBJ1-2; DNA: TGCGCCAGCAGCCAAAACCGGGACACCGGGCACTATGGCTACACCTTC; CDR3: CASSQNRDTGHYGYTF
size: NA; V: TRBV9; D: NA; J: TRBJ2-5; DNA: TGTGCCAGCAGCACGGGCGGCGCCCGGGGGGAGACCCAGTACTTC; CDR3: CASSTGGARGETQYF
size: once; V: TRBV28; D: TRBD1; J: TRBJ1-1; DNA: TGTGCCAGCAGTTCCCCGTACAGGGGGCCAGGGAGGGACACTGAAGCTTTCTTT; CDR3: CASSSPYRGPGRDTEAFF
size: once; V: TRBV28; D: NA; J: TRBJ2-5; DNA: TGTGCCAGCAGTTTAGTCCTGGGGGGTCAAGAGACCCAGTACTTC; CDR3: CASSLVLGGQETQYF
size: NA; V: TRBV28; D: NA; J: TRBJ1-1; DNA: TGTGCCAGCAGTTTTGTACTGTTGAACACTGAAGCTTTCTTT; CDR3: CASSFVLLNTEAFF
size: NA; V: TRBV7-3; D: NA; J: TRBJ2-5; DNA: TGTGCCAGCAGCCGGGGTGCGCAGCTGGAGACCCAGTACTTC; CDR3: CASSRGAQLETQYF
size: NA; V: TRBV12-3/TRBV12-4; D: NA; J: TRBJ1-4; DNA: TGTGCCAGCAGTCCCGTCGGGGGAGAAAAACTGTTTTTT; CDR3: CASSPVGGEKLFF
size: NA; V: TRBV30; D: TRBD1; J: TRBJ2-1; DNA: TGTGCCTGGAATGGGGGGGACAGGGCGTACAATGAGCAGTTCTTC; CDR3: CAWNGGDRAYNEQFF
size: NA; V: TRBV7-2; D: NA; J: TRBJ2-1; DNA: TGTGCCAGCATTCTCCGGGGGGCTTACAATGAGCAGTTCTTC; CDR3: CASILRGAYNEQFF